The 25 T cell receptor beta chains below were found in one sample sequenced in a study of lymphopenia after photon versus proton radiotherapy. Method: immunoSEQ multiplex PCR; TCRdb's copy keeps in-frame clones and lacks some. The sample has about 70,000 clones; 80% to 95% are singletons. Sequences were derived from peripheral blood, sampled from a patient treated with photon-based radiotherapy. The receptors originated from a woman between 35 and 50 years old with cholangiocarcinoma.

As DNA, the CDR3 is TGTGCCAGTAGTATGGCGGAAACGGGTCAGCCCCAGCATTTT. Its translation is CASSMAETGQPQHF. This chain uses TRBV19 with TRBJ1-5, with no clear D. V gave up 3 bases and J gave up 6 bases, with 12 bases separating them. Germline V gives CDR1 LNHDA, CDR2 SQIVND (reference sequence). The CDR3 runs 14 residues.

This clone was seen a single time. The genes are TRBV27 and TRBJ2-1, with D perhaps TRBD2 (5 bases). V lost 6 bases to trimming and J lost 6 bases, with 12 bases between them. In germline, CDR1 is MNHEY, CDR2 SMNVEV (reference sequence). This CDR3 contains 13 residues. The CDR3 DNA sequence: TGTGCCAGCAGGCCAGAACGGGGCAATGAGCAGTTCTTC. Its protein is CASRPERGNEQFF.

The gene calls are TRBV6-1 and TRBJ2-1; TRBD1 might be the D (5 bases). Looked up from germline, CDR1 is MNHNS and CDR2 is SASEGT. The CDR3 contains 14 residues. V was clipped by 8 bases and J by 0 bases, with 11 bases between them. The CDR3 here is CASGAESSYNEQFF. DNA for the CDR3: TGTGCCAGCGGGGCGGAGAGCTCCTACAATGAGCAGTTCTTC.

The CDR3 bases are TGTGCCAGCAGCCCTCTCCCGGGGGGGGTTAATCAGCCCCAGCATTTT. Translated, it gives CASSPLPGGVNQPQHF. V is TRBV7-8 and J is TRBJ1-5; D perhaps matches TRBD1 (5 bases). CDR3 length equals 16 residues. Germline V gene sequence: CDR1 SGHVS, CDR2 FQNEAQ. Trimming pared 5 bases from V and 4 bases from J, leaving 18 bases between.

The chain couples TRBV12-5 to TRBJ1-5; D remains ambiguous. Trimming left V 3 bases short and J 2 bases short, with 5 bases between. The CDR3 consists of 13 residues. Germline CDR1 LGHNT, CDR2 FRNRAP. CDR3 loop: CASGFHGNQPQHF. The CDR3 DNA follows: TGTGCTAGTGGTTTCCACGGCAATCAGCCCCAGCATTTT.

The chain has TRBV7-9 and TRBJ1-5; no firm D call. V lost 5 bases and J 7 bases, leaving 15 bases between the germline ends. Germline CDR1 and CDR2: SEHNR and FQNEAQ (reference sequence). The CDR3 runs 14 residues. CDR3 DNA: TGTGCCAGCAGCCCGGAAGGGATCCGGCAGCCCCAGCATTTT. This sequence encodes CASSPEGIRQPQHF.

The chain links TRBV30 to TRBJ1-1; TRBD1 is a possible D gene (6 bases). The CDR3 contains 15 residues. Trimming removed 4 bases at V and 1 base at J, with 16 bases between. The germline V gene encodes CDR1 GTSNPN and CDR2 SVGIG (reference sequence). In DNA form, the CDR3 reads TGTGCCTGGACCTACCCGGGGGCGGGGAACACTGAAGCTTTCTTT. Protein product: CAWTYPGAGNTEAFF. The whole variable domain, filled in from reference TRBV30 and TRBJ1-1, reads SQTIHQWPATLVQPVGSPLSLECTVEGTSNPNLYWYRQAAGRGLQLLFYSVGIGQISSEVPQNLSASRPQDRQFILSSKKLLLSDSGFYLCAWTYPGAGNTEAFFGQGTRLTVV.

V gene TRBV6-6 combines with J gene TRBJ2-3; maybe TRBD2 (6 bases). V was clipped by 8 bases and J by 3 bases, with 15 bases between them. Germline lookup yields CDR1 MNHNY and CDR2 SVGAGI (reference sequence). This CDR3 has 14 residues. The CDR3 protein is CASRRAGSTDTQYF. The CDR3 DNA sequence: TGTGCCAGCCGGAGGGCCGGGAGTACAGATACGCAGTATTTT.

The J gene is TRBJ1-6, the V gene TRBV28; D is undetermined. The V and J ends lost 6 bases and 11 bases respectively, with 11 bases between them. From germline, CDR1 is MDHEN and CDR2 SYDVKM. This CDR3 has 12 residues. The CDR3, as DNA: TGTGCCAGCAGCCCTAGGAAGACACCCCTCCACTTT. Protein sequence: CASSPRKTPLHF. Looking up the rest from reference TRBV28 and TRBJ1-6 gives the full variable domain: DVKVTQSSRYLVKRTGEKVFLECVQDMDHENMFWYRQDPGLGLRLIYFSYDVKMKEKGDIPEGYSVSREKKERFSLILESASTNQTSMYLCASSPRKTPLHFGNGTRLTVT.

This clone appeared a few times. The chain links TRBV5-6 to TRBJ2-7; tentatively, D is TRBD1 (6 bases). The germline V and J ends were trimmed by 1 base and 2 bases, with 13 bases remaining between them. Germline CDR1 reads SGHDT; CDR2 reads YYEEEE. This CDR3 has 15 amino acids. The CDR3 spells CASSLWGTTPYEQYF. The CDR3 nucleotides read TGTGCCAGCAGCTTGTGGGGGACAACACCCTACGAGCAGTACTTC.

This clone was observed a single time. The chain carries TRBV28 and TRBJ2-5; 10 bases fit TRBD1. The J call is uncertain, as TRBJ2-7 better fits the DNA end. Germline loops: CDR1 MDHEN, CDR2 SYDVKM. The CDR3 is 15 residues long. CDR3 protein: CASNQPGQGTNEQYF. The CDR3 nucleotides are TGTGCCAGCAACCAACCGGGACAGGGGACGAACGAGCAGTACTTC.

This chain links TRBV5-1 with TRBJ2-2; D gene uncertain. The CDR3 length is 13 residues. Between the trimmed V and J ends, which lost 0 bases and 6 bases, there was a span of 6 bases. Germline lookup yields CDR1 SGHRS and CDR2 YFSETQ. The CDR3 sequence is CASSLVVAGELFF. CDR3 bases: TGCGCCAGCAGCTTGGTGGTTGCCGGGGAGCTGTTTTTT. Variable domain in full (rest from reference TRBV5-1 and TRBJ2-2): KAGVTQTPRYLIKTRGQQVTLSCSPISGHRSVSWYQQTPGQGLQFLFEYFSETQRNKGNFPGRFSGRQFSNSRSEMNVSTLELGDSALYLCASSLVVAGELFFGEGSRLTVL.

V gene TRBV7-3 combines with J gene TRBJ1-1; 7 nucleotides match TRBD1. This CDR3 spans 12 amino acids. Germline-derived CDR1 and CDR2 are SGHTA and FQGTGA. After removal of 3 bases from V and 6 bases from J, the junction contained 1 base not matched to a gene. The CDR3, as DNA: TGTGCCAGCAGCTTCGGGACAGCTGAAGCTTTCTTT. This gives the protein CASSFGTAEAFF.

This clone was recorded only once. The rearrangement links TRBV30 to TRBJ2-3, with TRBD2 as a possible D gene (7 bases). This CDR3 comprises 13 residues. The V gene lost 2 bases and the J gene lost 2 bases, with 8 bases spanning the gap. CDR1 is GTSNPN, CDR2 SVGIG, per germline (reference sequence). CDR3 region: CAWSRGATDTQYF. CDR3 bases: TGTGCCTGGAGTCGGGGGGCCACAGATACGCAGTATTTT.

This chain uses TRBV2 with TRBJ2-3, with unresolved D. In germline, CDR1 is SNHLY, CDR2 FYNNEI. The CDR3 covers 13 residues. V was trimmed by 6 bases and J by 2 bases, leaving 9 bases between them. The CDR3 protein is CASRVSHTDTQYF. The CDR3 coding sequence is TGTGCCAGCAGGGTATCGCACACAGATACGCAGTATTTT.

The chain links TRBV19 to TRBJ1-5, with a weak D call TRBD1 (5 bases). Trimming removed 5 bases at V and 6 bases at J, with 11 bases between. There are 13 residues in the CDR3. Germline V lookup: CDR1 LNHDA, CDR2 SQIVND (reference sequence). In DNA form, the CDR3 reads TGTGCCAGTAGTCTGGAGGGGAGTCAGCCCCAGCATTTT. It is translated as CASSLEGSQPQHF.

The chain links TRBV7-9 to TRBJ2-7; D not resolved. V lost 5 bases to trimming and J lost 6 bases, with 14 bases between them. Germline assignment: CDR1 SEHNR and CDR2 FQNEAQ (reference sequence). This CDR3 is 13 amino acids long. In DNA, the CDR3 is TGTGCCAGCAGCCATGCCCAAGGCTCCGAGCAGTACTTC. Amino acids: CASSHAQGSEQYF.

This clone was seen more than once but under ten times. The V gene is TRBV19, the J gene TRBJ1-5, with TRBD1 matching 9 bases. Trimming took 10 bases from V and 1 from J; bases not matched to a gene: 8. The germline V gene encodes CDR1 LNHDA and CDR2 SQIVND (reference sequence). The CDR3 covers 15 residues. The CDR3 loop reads CAISDGTGSNQPQHF. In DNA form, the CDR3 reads TGTGCCATCTCGGATGGGACAGGGAGCAATCAGCCCCAGCATTTT.

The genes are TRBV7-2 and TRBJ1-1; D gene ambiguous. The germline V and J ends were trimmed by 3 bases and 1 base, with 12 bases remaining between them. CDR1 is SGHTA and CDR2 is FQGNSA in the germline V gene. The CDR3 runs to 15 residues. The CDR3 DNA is TGTGCCAGCAGCTTCGGTCCTGAACGGAACACTGAAGCTTTCTTT. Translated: CASSFGPERNTEAFF.

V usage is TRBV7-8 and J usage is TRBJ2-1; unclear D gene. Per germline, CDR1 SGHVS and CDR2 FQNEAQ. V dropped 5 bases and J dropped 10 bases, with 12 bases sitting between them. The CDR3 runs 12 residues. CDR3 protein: CASSQLTQEQFF. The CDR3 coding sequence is TGTGCCAGCAGCCAACTCACCCAAGAGCAGTTCTTC. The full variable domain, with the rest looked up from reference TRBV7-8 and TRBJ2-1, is GAGVSQSPRYKVAKRGQDVALRCDPISGHVSLFWYQQALGQGPEFLTYFQNEAQLDKSGLPSDRFFAERPEGSVSTLKIQRTQQEDSAVYLCASSQLTQEQFFGPGTRLTVL.

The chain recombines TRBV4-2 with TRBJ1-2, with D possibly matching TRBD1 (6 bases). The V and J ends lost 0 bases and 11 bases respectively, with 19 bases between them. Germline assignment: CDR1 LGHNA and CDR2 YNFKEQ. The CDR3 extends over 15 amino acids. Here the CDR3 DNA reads TGTGCCAGCAGCCAAGAAGTTGAGGGGGGCGCGAAGTACACCTTC. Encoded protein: CASSQEVEGGAKYTF.

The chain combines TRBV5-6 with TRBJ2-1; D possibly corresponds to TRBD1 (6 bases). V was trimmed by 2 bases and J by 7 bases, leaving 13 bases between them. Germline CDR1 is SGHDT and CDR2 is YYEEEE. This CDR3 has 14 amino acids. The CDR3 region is CASSLYTGWNEQFF. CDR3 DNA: TGTGCCAGCAGCTTATATACAGGGTGGAATGAGCAGTTCTTC.

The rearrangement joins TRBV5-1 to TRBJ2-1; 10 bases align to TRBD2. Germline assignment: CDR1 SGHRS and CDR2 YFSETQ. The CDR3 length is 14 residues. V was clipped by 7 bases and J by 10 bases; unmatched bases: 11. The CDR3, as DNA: TGCGCCAGCGGACTAGCGGCATACTCAGACGAGCAGTTCTTC. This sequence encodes CASGLAAYSDEQFF.

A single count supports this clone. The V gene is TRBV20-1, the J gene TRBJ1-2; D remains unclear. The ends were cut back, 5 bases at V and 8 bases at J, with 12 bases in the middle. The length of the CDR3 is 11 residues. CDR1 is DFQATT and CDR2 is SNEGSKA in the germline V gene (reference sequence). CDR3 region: CSAQVRSGYTF. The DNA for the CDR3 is TGCAGTGCTCAGGTTCGATCGGGCTACACCTTC.

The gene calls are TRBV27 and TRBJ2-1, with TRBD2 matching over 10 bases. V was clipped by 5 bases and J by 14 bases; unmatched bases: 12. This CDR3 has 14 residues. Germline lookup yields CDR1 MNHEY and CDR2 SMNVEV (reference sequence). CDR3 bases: TGTGCCAGCAGTCCCCAAACACTAGCGGGACCCAAGTTCTTC. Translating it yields CASSPQTLAGPKFF.